One sample yielded the 14 T cell receptor beta chains listed below, sequenced in a study of shared clonotypes between healthy human individuals. Data came from immunoSEQ multiplex PCR; TCRdb stores just in-frame clones and leaves some out. The sample holds approximately 600,000 clones, roughly 95% seen once. CD45RO-negative CD8 cells positively selected for CCR7 made up the naive population, which excluded terminally differentiated effector memory CD45RA+ cells. The sample comprised naive CD8+ T cells sorted from blood. All receptors come from a woman between 25 and 40 years old in good health.

This chain connects TRBV28 to TRBJ2-5; 7 positions agree with TRBD2. The J call may be in error: the DNA end matches TRBJ2-7 better. The CDR3 is 14 amino acids. Germline-derived CDR1 and CDR2 are MDHEN and SYDVKM. The CDR3 here is CASRTSPSSYEQYF. In DNA form, the CDR3 reads TGTGCCAGCAGGACTAGCCCTTCATCCTACGAGCAGTACTTC.

This rearrangement joins TRBV5-8 to TRBJ2-7; D may be TRBD1 (5 bases). This CDR3 comprises 14 residues. Trimming left V 3 bases short and J 2 bases short, with 12 bases between. CDR1 is SGHTS and CDR2 is YDEGEE in the germline V gene. The CDR3 sequence: CASSSPAGTYEQYF. The CDR3 DNA reads as TGTGCCAGCAGCTCCCCCGCAGGGACCTACGAGCAGTACTTC.

In DNA, the CDR3 is TGTGCCAGCTCGCAGGACGACGAGCAGTTCTTC. Translated: CASSQDDEQFF. V is TRBV18 and J is TRBJ2-1; D is unresolved. Germline lookup yields CDR1 KGHSH and CDR2 LQKENI. This CDR3 is 11 amino acids long. Between the trimmed V and J ends, which lost 6 bases and 10 bases, there was a span of 10 bases.

This chain links TRBV18 with TRBJ1-2, with unresolved D. Trimming pared 6 bases from V and 4 bases from J, leaving 18 bases between. CDR3 length: 15 residues. CDR1 KGHSH and CDR2 LQKENI come from the germline V gene. The CDR3, as DNA: TGTGCCAGCTCCCTAGAGACAACTATACCCTATGGCTACACCTTC. Residues: CASSLETTIPYGYTF.

There are a few counts of this clone. The V gene is TRBV7-6, the J gene TRBJ1-1, with D perhaps matching TRBD1 (5 bases). Trimming removed 9 bases from V and 5 bases from J, with 13 bases in between. Germline CDR1 SGHVS, CDR2 FNYEAQ. The CDR3 is made up of 12 amino acids. The CDR3 sequence: CASRGLGTEAFF. The CDR3 DNA follows: TGTGCCAGTAGGGGCCTGGGAACTGAAGCTTTCTTT.

This chain connects TRBV5-8 to TRBJ2-2, with D perhaps TRBD1 or TRBD2 (5 bases each). The V gene's germline CDR1 is SGHTS and CDR2 YDEGEE. The length of the CDR3 is 16 residues. Trimming shortened V by 2 bases and J by 7 bases, and 18 bases separated the two germline ends. The CDR3 DNA follows: TGTGCCAGCAGCTTCAGTCCCCAGGGAGTGGTCGGGGAGCTGTTTTTT. It specifies CASSFSPQGVVGELFF.

The genes are TRBV13 and TRBJ2-1; 8 bases fit TRBD1. CDR1 and CDR2 from the germline V gene are PRHDT and FYEKMQ (reference sequence). The CDR3 runs 14 residues. J gave up 6 bases and V 5 bases, and 6 bases lay outside the gene matches. Here the CDR3 reads CASSQGQGINEQFF. CDR3 bases: TGTGCCAGCAGCCAAGGACAGGGAATCAATGAGCAGTTCTTC.

This clone showed up just once. V usage is TRBV5-6 and J usage is TRBJ1-1; D is undetermined. Germline CDR1 reads SGHDT; CDR2 reads YYEEEE. CDR3 length: 12 amino acids. Trimming removed 0 bases from V and 3 bases from J, with 3 bases in between. The CDR3 DNA reads TGTGCCAGCAGCTTGGCCGACACTGAAGCTTTCTTT. Translation gives CASSLADTEAFF.

The chain has TRBV5-6 and TRBJ1-2; D is unresolved. The germline CDR1 and CDR2 sequences are SGHDT and YYEEEE. V gave up 3 bases and J gave up 2 bases, with 14 bases separating them. The CDR3 has 15 amino acids. As DNA, the CDR3 is TGTGCCAGCAGCTCACCCGAGGAGCTCAACTATGGCTACACCTTC. Translating gives CASSSPEELNYGYTF.

The chain carries TRBV5-1 and TRBJ2-1, with a tentative D call TRBD2 (6 bases). The V and J ends lost 0 bases and 4 bases respectively, with 14 bases between them. CDR1 and CDR2 from the germline V gene are SGHRS and YFSETQ. CDR3 length: 16 amino acids. As DNA, the CDR3 is TGCGCCAGCAGCTTGGAATGGGGCGGGGTTTACAATGAGCAGTTCTTC. It codes for CASSLEWGGVYNEQFF.

A word on this clone: Distinct nucleotide sequences in the sample also encode this CDR3. The gene calls are TRBV29-1 and TRBJ2-1; D is unclear. CDR3 length equals 10 residues. The V end was cut by 3 bases, the J end by 5 bases, with 2 bases between. Germline lookup yields CDR1 SQVTM and CDR2 ANQGSEA. The CDR3 sequence: CSVDNNEQFF. CDR3 nucleotide sequence: TGCAGCGTTGACAACAATGAGCAGTTCTTC.

The chain carries TRBV19 and TRBJ2-5, with TRBD1 matching 10 bases. With the DNA end fitting TRBJ2-7 better, the J assignment may be wrong. CDR3 length equals 15 residues. Germline CDR1 is LNHDA and CDR2 is SQIVND (reference sequence). The CDR3 DNA follows: TGTGCCAGTAGTATGGGTGGACAGGGGGCCTACGAGCAGTACTTC. It yields the protein CASSMGGQGAYEQYF.

The gene calls are TRBV28 and TRBJ2-1, with TRBD1 identical over 8 bases. Germline V gives CDR1 MDHEN, CDR2 SYDVKM. The CDR3 is 14 residues long. V lost 0 bases, J lost 7 bases, and 2 bases stayed unmatched. CDR3 protein: CASSLWDRANEQFF. In DNA, the CDR3 is TGTGCCAGCAGTTTATGGGACAGGGCAAATGAGCAGTTCTTC.

This chain uses TRBV7-4 with TRBJ2-1, with D uncertain. V lost 3 bases, J lost 2 bases, and 14 bases lay in between. The germline V gene has CDR1 SGHVT and CDR2 SQSDAQ. The CDR3 consists of 16 residues. CDR3 sequence reads: CASSFFPGVPYNEQFF. The CDR3 nucleotides read TGTGCCAGCAGCTTTTTCCCAGGAGTCCCCTACAATGAGCAGTTCTTC.